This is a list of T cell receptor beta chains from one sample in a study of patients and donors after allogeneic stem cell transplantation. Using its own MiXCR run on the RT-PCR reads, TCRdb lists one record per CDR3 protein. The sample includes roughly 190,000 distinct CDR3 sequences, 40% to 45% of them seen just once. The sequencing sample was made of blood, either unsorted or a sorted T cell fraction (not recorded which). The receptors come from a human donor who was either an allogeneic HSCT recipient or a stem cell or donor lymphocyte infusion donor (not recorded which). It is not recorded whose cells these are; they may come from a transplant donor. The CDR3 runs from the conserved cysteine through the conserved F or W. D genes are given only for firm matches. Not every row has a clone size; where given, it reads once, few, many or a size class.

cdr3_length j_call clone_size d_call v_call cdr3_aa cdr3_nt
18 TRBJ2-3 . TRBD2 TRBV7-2 CASSRFWGGRENTDTQYF TGTGCCAGCAGCCGTTTTTGGGGCGGGAGGGAGAACACAGATACGCAGTATTTT
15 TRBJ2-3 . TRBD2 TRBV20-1 CSALAGGPMTDTQYF TGCAGTGCTCTCGCGGGAGGGCCTATGACAGATACGCAGTATTTT
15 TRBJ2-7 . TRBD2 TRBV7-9 CASSPGFGGANEQYF TGTGCCAGCAGCCCTGGATTCGGGGGGGCAAACGAGCAGTACTTC
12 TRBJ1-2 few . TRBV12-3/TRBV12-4 CASSLQGRRYTF TGTGCCAGCAGTTTACAGGGGCGGCGCTACACCTTC
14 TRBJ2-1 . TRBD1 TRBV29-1 CSESGTGGKNEQFF TGCAGTGAGTCAGGGACAGGGGGCAAGAATGAGCAGTTCTTC
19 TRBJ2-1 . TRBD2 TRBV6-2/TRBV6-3 CASSYSTIGGRSTYNEQFF TGTGCCAGCAGTTACTCGACGATCGGCGGGAGGAGCACCTACAATGAGCAGTTCTTC
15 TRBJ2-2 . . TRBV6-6 CASSYPDSSTGELFF TGTGCCAGCAGTTACCCGGACTCCTCCACCGGGGAGCTGTTTTTT
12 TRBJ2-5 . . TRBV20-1 CSASRGTETQYF TGCAGTGCTAGTAGAGGAACAGAGACCCAGTACTTC
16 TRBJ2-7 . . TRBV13 CASSSGSGQTSYEQYF TGTGCCAGCAGCTCAGGCTCTGGACAGACGAGCTACGAGCAGTACTTC
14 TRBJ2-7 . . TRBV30 CAWSAASTPYEQYF TGTGCCTGGAGTGCTGCCTCTACCCCCTACGAGCAGTACTTC
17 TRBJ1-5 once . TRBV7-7 CASSPHGGVKGDQPQHF TGTGCTAGCAGCCCCCATGGTGGGGTGAAGGGAGATCAGCCCCAGCATTTT
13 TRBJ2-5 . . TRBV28 CASSSSTTGTQYF TGTGCCAGCAGCTCTTCTACCACGGGGACCCAGTACTTC
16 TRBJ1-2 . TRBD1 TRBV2 CASSAGTAPANYGYTF TGTGCCAGCAGTGCAGGGACAGCCCCAGCTAACTATGGCTACACCTTC
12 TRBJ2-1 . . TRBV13 CASSSEYNEQFF TGTGCCAGCAGCTCCGAGTACAATGAGCAGTTCTTC
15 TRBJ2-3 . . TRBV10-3 CAISAGSGLTDTQYF TGTGCCATCAGTGCCGGGAGTGGCCTCACAGATACGCAGTATTTT
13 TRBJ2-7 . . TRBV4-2 CASSQDGGIEQYF TGTGCCAGCAGCCAAGACGGGGGTATCGAGCAGTACTTC
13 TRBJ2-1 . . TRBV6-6 CASTGSSYNEQFF TGTGCCAGCACCGGGAGCTCCTACAATGAGCAGTTCTTC
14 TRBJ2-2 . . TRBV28 CASSPLAPSGELFF TGTGCCAGCAGTCCCCTGGCCCCCTCCGGGGAGCTGTTTTTT
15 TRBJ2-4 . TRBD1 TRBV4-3 CASSQDGTAKNIQYF TGCGCCAGCAGCCAAGATGGGACAGCGAAAAACATTCAGTACTTC
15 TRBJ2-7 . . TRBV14 CASSHPAEYVTEQYF TGTGCCAGCAGCCACCCGGCAGAATACGTAACCGAGCAGTACTTC
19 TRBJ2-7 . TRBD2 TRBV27 CASSPHLLAGGTSSYEQYF TGTGCCAGCAGTCCACACCTACTAGCGGGAGGGACCTCGTCCTACGAGCAGTACTTC
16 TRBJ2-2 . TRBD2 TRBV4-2 CASSQESGSGTGELFF TGTGCCAGCAGCCAAGAGAGCGGGAGTGGTACCGGGGAGCTGTTTTTT
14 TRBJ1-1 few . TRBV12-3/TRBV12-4 CASRHKDGNTEAFF TGTGCCAGCAGGCATAAGGACGGGAACACTGAAGCTTTCTTT
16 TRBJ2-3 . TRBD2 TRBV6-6 CASSYSTSGRADTQYF TGTGCCAGCAGTTACTCGACTAGCGGGAGGGCAGATACGCAGTATTTT
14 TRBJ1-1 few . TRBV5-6 CASSLRPLNTEAFF TGTGCCAGCAGCTTAAGGCCCCTGAACACTGAAGCTTTCTTT
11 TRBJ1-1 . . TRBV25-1 CASSVRLEAFF TGTGCCAGCAGTGTTCGGCTTGAAGCTTTCTTT
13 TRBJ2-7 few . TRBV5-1 CASSLGFPYEQYF TGCGCCAGCAGTTTGGGATTTCCCTACGAGCAGTACTTC
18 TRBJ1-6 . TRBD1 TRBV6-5 CASSYYGTASSYNSPLHF TGTGCCAGCAGTTACTACGGGACAGCAAGCTCCTATAATTCACCCCTCCACTTT
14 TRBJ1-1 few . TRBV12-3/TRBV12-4 CAIKRASRPSEAFF TGTGCCATCAAAAGGGCCTCACGCCCCTCTGAAGCTTTCTTT
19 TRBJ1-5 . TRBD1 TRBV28 CASSLWLGQGGKSNQPQHF TGTGCCAGCAGTTTATGGCTGGGACAGGGTGGGAAGAGCAATCAGCCCCAGCATTTT
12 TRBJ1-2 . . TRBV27 CASSTGHYGYTF TGTGCCAGCAGTACAGGGCACTATGGCTACACCTTC
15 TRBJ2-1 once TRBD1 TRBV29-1 CSVEDRRTGANEQFF TGCAGCGTTGAAGATCGGCGGACAGGGGCGAATGAGCAGTTCTTC
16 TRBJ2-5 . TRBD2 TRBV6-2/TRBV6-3 CASSPTLAGARETQYF TGTGCCAGCAGTCCAACTCTAGCGGGAGCTCGAGAGACCCAGTACTTC
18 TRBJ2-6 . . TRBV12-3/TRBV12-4 CASSPMGGAPSGANVLTF TGTGCCAGCAGTCCTATGGGGGGCGCTCCTTCTGGGGCCAACGTCCTGACTTTC
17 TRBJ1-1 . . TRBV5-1 CASSLELSLTMNTEAFF TGCGCCAGCAGCTTAGAGCTCAGCCTTACCATGAACACTGAAGCTTTCTTT
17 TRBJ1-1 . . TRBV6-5 CASSYSAGGHSSTEAFF TGTGCCAGCAGTTACTCGGCGGGGGGGCACTCGAGCACTGAAGCTTTCTTT
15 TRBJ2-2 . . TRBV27 CASPGGKFNTGELFF TGTGCCAGCCCCGGGGGCAAGTTTAACACCGGGGAGCTGTTTTTT
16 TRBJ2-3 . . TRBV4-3 CASSQDRWDSTDTQYF TGCGCCAGCAGCCAAGATAGATGGGACAGCACAGATACGCAGTATTTT
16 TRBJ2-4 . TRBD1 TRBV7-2 CASSSPTGIGVNIQYF TGTGCCAGCAGCTCACCGACAGGGATCGGGGTAAACATTCAGTACTTC
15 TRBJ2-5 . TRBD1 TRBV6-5 CASSLGQGAWETQYF TGTGCCAGCAGCCTAGGACAGGGGGCATGGGAGACCCAGTACTTC
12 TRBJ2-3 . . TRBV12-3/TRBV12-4 CASSLVRDTQYF TGTGCCAGCAGTTTAGTTAGAGATACGCAGTATTTT
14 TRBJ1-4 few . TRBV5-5 CASSFKGTNEKLFF TGTGCCAGCAGCTTTAAGGGGACTAATGAAAAACTGTTTTTT